Below, 16 T cell receptor beta chains from the same sample are listed, as sequenced in a study of cytomegalovirus exposure and HLA in healthy donors. Profiled with immunoSEQ multiplex PCR; TCRdb holds only in-frame clones, not every one. The table lists tens of thousands of clones, approximately 95% of them singletons. Sequences were obtained from PBMCs. Every receptor here comes from a man aged 18 to 30 in good health and CMV-seropositive.

The rearrangement joins TRBV27 to TRBJ2-7, with D tentatively TRBD2 (6 bases). The V and J ends lost 1 base and 4 bases respectively, with 14 bases between them. CDR3 length equals 15 residues. Germline loops: CDR1 MNHEY, CDR2 SMNVEV (reference sequence). CDR3: CASSLYGGALYEQYF. Written as DNA, the CDR3 is TGTGCCAGCAGTTTATACGGGGGAGCCCTTTACGAGCAGTACTTC.

The rearrangement joins TRBV7-8 to TRBJ1-1, with D tentatively TRBD1 (5 bases). CDR3 length: 14 amino acids. Germline V lookup: CDR1 SGHVS, CDR2 FQNEAQ. V shed 3 bases and J shed 5 bases, with 13 bases lying between them. CDR3 loop: CASSLAGLGTEAFF. The DNA for the CDR3 is TGTGCCAGCAGCTTGGCAGGGCTCGGGACTGAAGCTTTCTTT.

V and J are TRBV6-1 and TRBJ2-1, with 8 positions matching TRBD1. V was pared by 3 bases and J by 14 bases, with 12 bases of the junction left unmatched. This CDR3 is 14 amino acids long. Germline V gene sequence: CDR1 MNHNS, CDR2 SASEGT. In DNA, the CDR3 is TGTGCCAGCAGTGACGCCGGACAGGGAACGATAAAGTTCTTC. Encoded protein: CASSDAGQGTIKFF.

This clone was detected once. The gene calls are TRBV15 and TRBJ1-5; 11 bases align to TRBD1. There are 18 residues in the CDR3. V was pared by 1 base and J by 6 bases, with 11 bases of the junction left unmatched. CDR1 is LNHNV and CDR2 is YYDKDF in the germline V gene (reference sequence). In DNA form, the CDR3 reads TGTGCCACCAGCAGAGTCTCTAGGGACAGGGGGAAACTTCAGCCCCAGCATTTT. Translating gives CATSRVSRDRGKLQPQHF. Supplemented by reference TRBV15 and TRBJ1-5, the full variable domain reads DAMVIQNPRYQVTQFGKPVTLSCSQTLNHNVMYWYQQKSSQAPKLLFHYYDKDFNNEADTPDNFQSRRPNTSFCFLDIRSPGLGDTAMYLCATSRVSRDRGKLQPQHFGDGTRLSIL.

The chain is built from TRBV6-5 and TRBJ2-7, with TRBD1 as a possible D gene (5 bases). This CDR3 is built from 15 residues. V was clipped by 4 bases and J by 4 bases, with 17 bases between them. CDR1 is MNHEY and CDR2 is SVGAGI in the germline V gene. The CDR3 sequence is CASSSVRAGSYEQYF. In DNA, the CDR3 is TGTGCCAGCAGTTCGGTCAGGGCAGGGTCATACGAGCAGTACTTC.

The gene calls are TRBV6-5 and TRBJ2-3, with D tentatively TRBD2 (5 bases). Trimming pared 0 bases from V and 4 bases from J, leaving 8 bases between. This CDR3 spans 14 amino acids. Germline loops: CDR1 MNHEY, CDR2 SVGAGI. The CDR3 DNA follows: TGTGCCAGCAGTTACTCGCGAGGGTCAGATACGCAGTATTTT. Translating it yields CASSYSRGSDTQYF.

CDR3 coding DNA: TGTGCCAGTAGTACCTTATACGAGCAGTACTTC. Protein: CASSTLYEQYF. The chain links TRBV19 to TRBJ2-7; D unresolved. Germline values: CDR1 LNHDA, CDR2 SQIVND (reference sequence). V shed 4 bases and J shed 4 bases, with 5 bases lying between them. The CDR3 has 11 residues. Combining the CDR3 with reference TRBV19 and TRBJ2-7 gives the whole variable domain DGGITQSPKYLFRKEGQNVTLSCEQNLNHDAMYWYRQDPGQGLRLIYYSQIVNDFQKGDIAEGYSVSREKKESFPLTVTSAQKNPTAFYLCASSTLYEQYFGPGTRLTVT.

The rearrangement uses TRBV28 and TRBJ1-2; D perhaps matches TRBD1 (6 bases). Germline V CDR1 and CDR2: MDHEN, SYDVKM. The germline V and J ends were trimmed by 8 bases and 8 bases, with 18 bases remaining between them. The CDR3 runs 13 residues. CDR3 DNA sequence: TGTGCCAGCTCTTATACGGGGGGCAACGGCTACACCTTC. Translation gives CASSYTGGNGYTF.

V is TRBV28 and J is TRBJ1-4; D is ambiguous. Trimming cost V 6 bases and J 7 bases, with 18 bases left between them. CDR3 length: 15 amino acids. Germline V gives CDR1 MDHEN, CDR2 SYDVKM. The CDR3 nucleotides read TGTGCCAGCAGATCTCAAGCGAAAGCCGCTGAAAAACTGTTTTTT. Translated: CASRSQAKAAEKLFF.

The rearrangement links TRBV7-9 to TRBJ2-6, with D perhaps TRBD2 (6 bases). V shed 5 bases and J shed 3 bases, with 20 bases lying between them. CDR3 length equals 18 residues. Germline loops: CDR1 SEHNR, CDR2 FQNEAQ (reference sequence). CDR3 DNA sequence: TGTGCCAGCAGCCTGATGGACTATTTAAAGGATGGGGCCAACGTCCTGACTTTC. As protein: CASSLMDYLKDGANVLTF. Using reference TRBV7-9 and TRBJ2-6 for the parts outside the CDR3, the full variable domain is DTGVSQNPRHKITKRGQNVTFRCDPISEHNRLYWYRQTLGQGPEFLTYFQNEAQLEKSRLLSDRFSAERPKGSFSTLEIQRTEQGDSAMYLCASSLMDYLKDGANVLTFGAGSRLTVL.

This sequence joins TRBV19 and TRBJ2-1; maybe TRBD2 (6 bases). Germline-derived CDR1 and CDR2 are LNHDA and SQIVND (reference sequence). The CDR3 extends over 15 amino acids. V was pared by 4 bases and J by 8 bases, with 18 bases between. CDR3 residues: CASSSGTAIYDEQFF. The CDR3 DNA is TGTGCCAGTAGTAGCGGGACTGCTATTTATGATGAGCAGTTCTTC.

The CDR3 DNA reads as TGTGCCAGCAGCTTTGGAGGGATAGAAGCTTTCTTT. This codes for CASSFGGIEAFF. The chain combines TRBV5-8 with TRBJ1-1; D call uncertain. The germline CDR1 and CDR2 sequences are SGHTS and YDEGEE. V was trimmed by 2 bases and J by 8 bases, leaving 10 bases between them. The CDR3 runs 12 residues.

The chain has TRBV28 and TRBJ1-4; D might be TRBD1 (5 bases). Germline values: CDR1 MDHEN, CDR2 SYDVKM. There are 16 residues in the CDR3. V lost 6 bases and J 8 bases, leaving 22 bases between the germline ends. CDR3 sequence: CASSQGRGRVNEKLFF. The DNA of the CDR3 is TGTGCCAGCAGCCAAGGGCGGGGCAGGGTTAACGAAAAACTGTTTTTT. The full variable domain, its missing parts supplied by reference TRBV28 and TRBJ1-4, is DVKVTQSSRYLVKRTGEKVFLECVQDMDHENMFWYRQDPGLGLRLIYFSYDVKMKEKGDIPEGYSVSREKKERFSLILESASTNQTSMYLCASSQGRGRVNEKLFFGSGTQLSVL.

The chain combines TRBV10-3 with TRBJ1-5; D ambiguous. Germline CDR1 and CDR2: ENHRY and SYGVKD. Trimming left V 3 bases short and J 4 bases short, with 7 bases between. The CDR3 spans 13 residues. For the CDR3, the DNA is TGTGCCATCAGTGATGAAGCTAATCAGCCCCAGCATTTT. The encoded protein is CAISDEANQPQHF.

The J gene is TRBJ1-1, the V gene TRBV30, with no clear D. Germline V gene lookup returns CDR1 GTSNPN and CDR2 SVGIG (reference sequence). The CDR3 loop spans 12 amino acids. The V end was cut by 7 bases, the J end by 2 bases, with 11 bases between. The chain's CDR3 is CASLYFNTEAFF. The CDR3 DNA follows: TGTGCCTCGTTGTACTTTAACACTGAAGCTTTCTTT.

V usage is TRBV6-1 and J usage is TRBJ2-7; D uncertain. The CDR3 totals 11 residues. Germline-derived CDR1 and CDR2 are MNHNS and SASEGT. Deletions cut 5 bases from V and 6 bases from J, with 8 bases between. The CDR3 region is CASSSSPEQYF. CDR3 sequence (DNA): TGTGCCAGCAGTTCGTCCCCCGAGCAGTACTTC.